This T cell receptor beta chain was sequenced in a study of T cells expressing NK-cell markers. Across the study: One of the eight sequenced donors was seronegative, whereas the other seven were HCMV-seropositive. Findings and limits, study-wide: It remained uncertain whether the expanded NKG2C+ T cell clones were specific for HCMV antigens.

TCRdb reprocessed the 5' RACE reads and keeps a single row for each CDR3 protein, giving no DNA. In total, the table holds roughly 420,000 distinct CDR3 sequences. Worth noting for this clonotype: Its target is not known.

There are 14 residues in the CDR3. The germline V gene has CDR1 SGHTA and CDR2 FQGNSA. Sequenced: blood T cells: a sorted CD56 or NKG2C T cell subset, CD4+ or CD8+ T cells, or bulk PBMC T cells (not recorded which). The clonotype comes from a woman aged 18-70 years in good health. This rearrangement joins TRBV7-2 to TRBJ2-5. CDR3 region: CASSSYSHQETQYF. The full variable domain, completed using reference TRBV7-2 and TRBJ2-5, is GAGVSQSPSNKVTEKGKDVELRCDPISGHTALYWYRQSLGQGLEFLIYFQGNSAPDKSGLPSDRFSAERTGGSVSTLTIQRTQQEDSAVYLCASSSYSHQETQYFGPGTRLLVL.